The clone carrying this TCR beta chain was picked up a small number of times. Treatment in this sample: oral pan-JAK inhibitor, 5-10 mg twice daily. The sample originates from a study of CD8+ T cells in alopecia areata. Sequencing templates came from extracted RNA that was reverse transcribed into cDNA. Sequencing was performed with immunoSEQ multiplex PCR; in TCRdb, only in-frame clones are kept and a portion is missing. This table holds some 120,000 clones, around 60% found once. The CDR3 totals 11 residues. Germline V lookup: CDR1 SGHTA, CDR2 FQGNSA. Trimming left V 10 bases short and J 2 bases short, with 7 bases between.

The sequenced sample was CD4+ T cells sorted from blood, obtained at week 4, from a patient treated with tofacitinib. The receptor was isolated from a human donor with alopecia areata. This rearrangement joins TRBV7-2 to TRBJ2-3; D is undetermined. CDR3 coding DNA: TGTGCCAAGGCCGTCACAGATACGCAGTATTTT. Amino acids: CAKAVTDTQYF.